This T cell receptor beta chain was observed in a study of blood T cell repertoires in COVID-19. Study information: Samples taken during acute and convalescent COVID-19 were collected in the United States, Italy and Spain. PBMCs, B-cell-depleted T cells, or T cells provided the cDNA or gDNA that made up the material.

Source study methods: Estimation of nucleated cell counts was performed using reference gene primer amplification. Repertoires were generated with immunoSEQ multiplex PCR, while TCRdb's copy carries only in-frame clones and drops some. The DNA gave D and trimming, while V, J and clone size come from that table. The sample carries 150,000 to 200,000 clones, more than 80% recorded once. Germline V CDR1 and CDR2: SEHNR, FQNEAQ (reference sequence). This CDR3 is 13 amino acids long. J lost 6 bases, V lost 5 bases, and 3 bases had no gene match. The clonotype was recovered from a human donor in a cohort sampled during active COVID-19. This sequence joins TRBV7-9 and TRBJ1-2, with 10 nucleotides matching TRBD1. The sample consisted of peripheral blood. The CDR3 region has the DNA TGTGCCAGCAGCCGGACAGGGGGTGATGGCTACACCTTC. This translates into CASSRTGGDGYTF. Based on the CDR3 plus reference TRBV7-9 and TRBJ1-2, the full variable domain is DTGVSQNPRHKITKRGQNVTFRCDPISEHNRLYWYRQTLGQGPEFLTYFQNEAQLEKSRLLSDRFSAERPKGSFSTLEIQRTEQGDSAMYLCASSRTGGDGYTFGSGTRLTVV.